Following are 24 T cell receptor beta chains from one sample sequenced in a study of blood T cell repertoires in COVID-19. Profiled with immunoSEQ multiplex PCR; TCRdb holds only in-frame clones, not every one. The sample shows 250,000 to 300,000 clones, around 90% of them seen only once. Sequencing was performed on PBMCs or T cells enriched from blood (not recorded which). The receptors stem from a woman aged 40 to 55 with acute COVID-19.

This clone was detected a few times. The chain employs TRBV6-2 or TRBV6-3 and TRBJ2-1, with TRBD1 as a possible D gene (6 bases). Trimming removed 4 bases at V and 6 bases at J, with 16 bases between. The CDR3 extends over 15 amino acids. Germline values: CDR1 MNHEY, CDR2 SVGEGT. In DNA, the CDR3 is TGTGCCAGCAGTTCAACAGGGCGTGTGGCCAATGAGCAGTTCTTC. Protein: CASSSTGRVANEQFF.

The count of this clone is one. J is TRBJ1-1 and V is TRBV7-9; D possibly corresponds to TRBD1 (5 bases). V was cut by 6 bases and J by 0 bases, with 8 bases left in between. The CDR3 totals 13 residues. Germline V gene lookup returns CDR1 SEHNR and CDR2 FQNEAQ (reference sequence). CDR3 region: CASSRDLNTEAFF. Written as DNA, the CDR3 is TGTGCCAGCAGTCGGGACTTGAACACTGAAGCTTTCTTT.

The chain is built from TRBV11-2 and TRBJ1-3; D possibly corresponds to TRBD1 (6 bases). The CDR3 contains 17 residues. The germline CDR1 and CDR2 sequences are SGHAT and FQNNGV. Trimming left V 5 bases short and J 0 bases short, with 17 bases between. As DNA, the CDR3 is TGTGCCAGCAGCCAACGACAGGAACTAAGCTCTGGAAACACCATATATTTT. This translates into CASSQRQELSSGNTIYF.

With regard to this clone: The same CDR3 arises from other DNA sequences in this sample as well. V gene TRBV5-1 combines with J gene TRBJ1-4; the D gene is possibly TRBD1 (6 bases). Germline loops: CDR1 SGHRS, CDR2 YFSETQ. The V end lost 0 bases, the J end lost 3 bases, and 6 bases lay between the germline ends. This CDR3 spans 14 amino acids. As DNA, the CDR3 is TGCGCCAGCAGCTTGGAGGGGGCTAATGAAAAACTGTTTTTT. Its translation is CASSLEGANEKLFF.

The rearrangement links TRBV4-2 to TRBJ1-5, with D possibly being TRBD1 (6 bases). V was pared by 1 base and J by 2 bases, with 9 bases between. The CDR3 has 15 amino acids. Germline lookup yields CDR1 LGHNA and CDR2 YNFKEQ. CDR3 sequence (DNA): TGTGCCAGCAGCCAAGCCGAGGGGGGCAATCAGCCCCAGCATTTT. Encoded protein: CASSQAEGGNQPQHF.

The V and J genes are TRBV4-3 and TRBJ1-2; D is uncertain. CDR1 LGHNA and CDR2 YSLEER come from the germline V gene. The CDR3 runs to 14 residues. V was clipped by 0 bases and J by 3 bases, with 8 bases between them. This CDR3 is CASSQDGQDYGYTF. The CDR3 coding sequence is TGCGCCAGCAGCCAAGATGGGCAAGACTATGGCTACACCTTC.

This clone turned up a few times. The chain links TRBV5-1 to TRBJ2-7; 10 bases agree with TRBD1. Trimming removed 0 bases from V and 3 bases from J; junction bases left unmatched: 3. The CDR3 loop spans 15 amino acids. CDR1 is SGHRS and CDR2 is YFSETQ in the germline V gene. CDR3 residues: CASSLEGDRGYEQYF. CDR3 nucleotide sequence: TGCGCCAGCAGCTTGGAAGGGGACAGGGGCTACGAGCAGTACTTC.

The J gene is TRBJ2-7, the V gene TRBV6-2 or TRBV6-3; 8 nucleotides match TRBD1. The junction had 8 bases not matched to a gene; V was cut back by 5 bases and J by 5 bases. The germline CDR1 and CDR2 sequences are MNHEY and SVGEGT. The CDR3 sequence is 14 residues long. CDR3 sequence: CASSVRDRSHEQYF. DNA for the CDR3: TGTGCCAGCAGTGTCCGGGACAGGTCCCACGAGCAGTACTTC.

This rearrangement joins TRBV11-3 to TRBJ2-1, with 7 bases lining up with TRBD2. V lost 1 base to trimming and J lost 4 bases; unmatched junction nucleotides: 7. This CDR3 region has 16 residues. Looked up from germline, CDR1 is SGHNT and CDR2 is YENEEA. The CDR3 reads CASSLVGSGPYNEQFF. As DNA, the CDR3 is TGTGCCAGCAGCTTAGTCGGTAGCGGGCCGTACAATGAGCAGTTCTTC. Full variable domain (missing parts from reference TRBV11-3 and TRBJ2-1): EAGVVQSPRYKIIEKKQPVAFWCNPISGHNTLYWYLQNLGQGPELLIRYENEEAVDDSQLPKDRFSAERLKGVDSTLKIQPAELGDSAVYLCASSLVGSGPYNEQFFGPGTRLTVL.

The V call is TRBV3-1 (or the pseudogene TRBV3-2), the J call TRBJ2-3; tentative D call: TRBD2 (6 bases). V was cut by 4 bases and J by 4 bases, with 18 bases left in between. The CDR3 contains 16 residues. Germline loops: CDR1 LGHDT, CDR2 YNNKEL (reference sequence). DNA of the CDR3: TGTGCCAGCAGCCTAGACTGGGGGGAGATCGCAGATACGCAGTATTTT. Translating it yields CASSLDWGEIADTQYF.

V usage is TRBV4-3 and J usage is TRBJ2-1; perhaps TRBD1 as D (6 bases). The CDR3 is 16 residues long. Trimming removed 6 bases from V and 3 bases from J, with 18 bases in between. Germline V CDR1 and CDR2: LGHNA, YSLEER. The CDR3 spells CASSPEGGGNYNEQFF. CDR3 nucleotide sequence: TGCGCCAGCAGTCCCGAGGGTGGGGGCAACTACAATGAGCAGTTCTTC.

The gene calls are TRBV4-3 and TRBJ2-1; 7 nucleotides align to TRBD2. Looked up from germline, CDR1 is LGHNA and CDR2 is YSLEER. This CDR3 spans 16 amino acids. Trimming took 0 bases from V and 7 from J; bases not matched to a gene: 9. The CDR3 protein is CASSQDLGTITNEQFF. CDR3 in DNA: TGCGCCAGCAGCCAAGATTTAGGGACTATTACAAATGAGCAGTTCTTC.

This clone was recorded only once. The rearrangement joins TRBV3-1 (or the pseudogene TRBV3-2) to TRBJ2-5; D possibly corresponds to TRBD1 (6 bases). Trimming removed 0 bases from V and 4 bases from J, with 15 bases in between. Germline CDR1 and CDR2: LGHDT and YNNKEL (reference sequence). The CDR3 length is 16 residues. This chain's CDR3 is CASSQDLKGHGETQYF. In nucleotides, the CDR3 is TGTGCCAGCAGCCAAGATCTTAAGGGACACGGAGAGACCCAGTACTTC.

Only one count was recorded for this clone. The chain combines TRBV7-2 with TRBJ2-1; tentative D call: TRBD1 (5 bases). The CDR3 extends over 15 amino acids. Looked up from germline, CDR1 is SGHTA and CDR2 is FQGNSA. Deletions cut 4 bases from V and 4 bases from J, with 14 bases between. The CDR3 bases are TGTGCCAGCAGCTCCCAGGTGGGGCGATACAATGAGCAGTTCTTC. Protein sequence: CASSSQVGRYNEQFF.

The chain combines TRBV6-5 with TRBJ1-5; 9 bases agree with TRBD1. V shed 5 bases, J shed 1 base, and the junction held 3 bases outside the gene matches. This CDR3 comprises 15 residues. Per germline, CDR1 MNHEY and CDR2 SVGAGI. Written as DNA, the CDR3 is TGTGCCAGCAGTCAGGGGACAGGGAGCAATCAGCCCCAGCATTTT. This encodes CASSQGTGSNQPQHF.

The J gene is TRBJ1-1, the V gene TRBV19, with D unclear. Trimming pared 0 bases from V and 9 bases from J, leaving 11 bases between. Germline lookup yields CDR1 LNHDA and CDR2 SQIVND (reference sequence). The CDR3 covers 13 residues. CDR3 bases: TGTGCCAGTAGTATAGATCAGGAGGGAAAAGCTTTCTTT. Amino acids: CASSIDQEGKAFF.

The V and J genes are TRBV7-9 and TRBJ1-5, with a weak D call TRBD1 (5 bases). Trimming removed 4 bases from V and 9 bases from J, with 10 bases in between. The CDR3 sequence is 12 residues long. Germline CDR1 reads SEHNR; CDR2 reads FQNEAQ (reference sequence). Here the CDR3 DNA reads TGTGCCAGCAGCTCCCCCGGGGGGCCCCAGCATTTT. Its protein is CASSSPGGPQHF.

A few counts support this clone. The chain joins TRBV3-1 (or the pseudogene TRBV3-2) to TRBJ2-5, with D possibly TRBD1 on 6 matching bases. The CDR3 extends over 19 amino acids. Germline loops: CDR1 LGHDT, CDR2 YNNKEL (reference sequence). Trimming cost V 0 bases and J 3 bases, with 23 bases left between them. The CDR3 DNA reads TGTGCCAGCAGCCAAGATAAAACTTTGGCAGGGGCTGATAAAGAGACCCAGTACTTC. Encoded protein: CASSQDKTLAGADKETQYF.

This chain links TRBV11-3 with TRBJ1-4; D possibly corresponds to TRBD1 (5 bases). V lost 3 bases and J lost 2, with 13 bases in between. The germline V gene encodes CDR1 SGHNT and CDR2 YENEEA. This CDR3 is 16 amino acids long. The CDR3: CASSLATRVTNEKLFF. The CDR3 region has the DNA TGTGCCAGCAGCTTGGCCACCAGGGTGACTAATGAAAAACTGTTTTTT.

V is TRBV30 and J is TRBJ1-2; weak D call: TRBD1 (6 bases). V lost 1 base to trimming and J lost 1 base, with 7 bases between them. This CDR3 spans 13 amino acids. Germline V lookup: CDR1 GTSNPN, CDR2 SVGIG (reference sequence). The CDR3 nucleotides are TGTGCCTGGAGTGAAGGGGGTAACTATGGCTACACCTTC. It translates to CAWSEGGNYGYTF. Full variable domain (outside the CDR3, taken from reference TRBV30 and TRBJ1-2): SQTIHQWPATLVQPVGSPLSLECTVEGTSNPNLYWYRQAAGRGLQLLFYSVGIGQISSEVPQNLSASRPQDRQFILSSKKLLLSDSGFYLCAWSEGGNYGYTFGSGTRLTVV.

In this sample, this clone turned up once. The chain carries TRBV10-1 and TRBJ1-5; 10 bases line up with TRBD1. Trimming at V came to 9 bases and at J to 4 bases, leaving 6 bases not matched to a gene. This CDR3 is built from 14 residues. The germline V gene has CDR1 WNHNN and CDR2 SYGVQD (reference sequence). DNA of the CDR3: TGCGCCAGGCCGGGACAGGGGACGAATCAGCCCCAGCATTTT. Translating it yields CARPGQGTNQPQHF.

The genes are TRBV7-2 and TRBJ2-7, with 9 bases aligning to TRBD1. CDR1 is SGHTA and CDR2 is FQGNSA in the germline V gene. The CDR3 runs 14 residues. The J segment lost 2 bases and the V segment lost 4 bases, leaving 3 bases of the junction unmatched. CDR3 loop: CASSYRQGAYEQYF. The CDR3 DNA follows: TGTGCCAGCAGCTACCGACAGGGGGCCTACGAGCAGTACTTC.

The rearrangement uses TRBV28 and TRBJ1-1, with D perhaps matching TRBD1 (6 bases). The CDR3 is made up of 12 amino acids. Germline values: CDR1 MDHEN, CDR2 SYDVKM. The germline V and J ends were trimmed by 3 bases and 10 bases, with 12 bases remaining between them. For the CDR3, the DNA is TGTGCCAGCAGTTTGACACAGGGACGAGCTTTCTTT. Amino acid sequence: CASSLTQGRAFF.

As concerns this clone: Other nucleotide sequences from this sample produce the same CDR3. This chain links TRBV28 with TRBJ1-1, with TRBD1 matching over 7 bases. The CDR3 has 14 amino acids. The germline gives CDR1 MDHEN, CDR2 SYDVKM. Trimming at V came to 2 bases and at J to 1 base, leaving 1 base not matched to a gene. DNA for the CDR3: TGTGCCAGCAGTTTAAGACAGGGGAACACTGAAGCTTTCTTT. This encodes CASSLRQGNTEAFF. Full variable domain (remainder filled in from reference TRBV28 and TRBJ1-1): DVKVTQSSRYLVKRTGEKVFLECVQDMDHENMFWYRQDPGLGLRLIYFSYDVKMKEKGDIPEGYSVSREKKERFSLILESASTNQTSMYLCASSLRQGNTEAFFGQGTRLTVV.